Below, 19 T cell receptor beta chains from the same sample are listed, as sequenced in a study of CD8 T cells in ankylosing spondylitis. A single record per CDR3 protein comes from TCRdb applying MiXCR to the 5' RACE reads. This sample carries fewer than 400,000 distinct CDR3 sequences, roughly 14% of them seen once, and the ten largest clones take about 1.1%. The sample was blood, either unsorted or a sorted T cell fraction (not recorded which). Every receptor here comes from a male donor with ankylosing spondylitis or in good health (not recorded which).

This clonotype was seen many times. The chain recombines TRBV18 with TRBJ2-7; D uncertain. The length of the CDR3 is 13 residues. V dropped 2 bases and J dropped 7 bases, with 12 bases sitting between them. CDR1 is KGHSH and CDR2 is LQKENI in the germline V gene. Here the CDR3 DNA reads TGTGCCAGCTCACCAAAACAAGGAGCGGAGCAGTACTTC. This encodes CASSPKQGAEQYF.

This clonotype was seen more than once but under ten times. This rearrangement joins TRBV5-5 to TRBJ2-2; 10 nucleotides match TRBD2. With V trimmed by 0 bases and J by 5 bases, 7 bases remained unmatched. Germline V gene data show CDR1 as SGHKS and CDR2 as YYEKEE (reference sequence). This CDR3 has 17 amino acids. The CDR3 DNA is TGTGCCAGCAGCTTGGTTTCTAGCGGGAGTGGGACCGGGGAGCTGTTTTTT. This translates into CASSLVSSGSGTGELFF.

This clonotype was seen ten or more times. The chain uses TRBV7-2 and TRBJ2-3; maybe TRBD2 (6 bases). Germline lookup yields CDR1 SGHTA and CDR2 FQGNSA. Between the trimmed V and J ends, which lost 0 bases and 0 bases, there was a span of 16 bases. This CDR3 contains 18 residues. CDR3 protein: CASSLAPPVAGSTDTQYF. CDR3 coding DNA: TGTGCCAGCAGCTTAGCTCCCCCCGTCGCGGGGAGCACAGATACGCAGTATTTT.

This clonotype turned up a few times. The chain recombines TRBV5-1 with TRBJ2-1; D is perhaps TRBD1 (5 bases). Trimming removed 0 bases at V and 3 bases at J, with 13 bases between. CDR3 length: 16 residues. CDR1 SGHRS and CDR2 YFSETQ come from the germline V gene. The CDR3, as DNA: TGCGCCAGCAGCTTGGAAGCCCACCAGGGCTACAATGAGCAGTTCTTC. Encoded protein: CASSLEAHQGYNEQFF. The full variable domain, rest sourced from reference TRBV5-1 and TRBJ2-1, is KAGVTQTPRYLIKTRGQQVTLSCSPISGHRSVSWYQQTPGQGLQFLFEYFSETQRNKGNFPGRFSGRQFSNSRSEMNVSTLELGDSALYLCASSLEAHQGYNEQFFGPGTRLTVL.

The chain uses TRBV7-9 and TRBJ2-5, with 11 bases matching TRBD2. The CDR3 runs 16 residues. Germline-derived CDR1 and CDR2 are SEHNR and FQNEAQ (reference sequence). With 5 bases clipped from V and 2 bases from J, the junction kept 7 bases outside the gene matches. CDR3 in DNA: TGTGCCAGCAGCGGTAGCGGGGGGGGCCCTCAAGAGACCCAGTACTTC. This translates into CASSGSGGGPQETQYF.

V gene TRBV29-1 combines with J gene TRBJ2-1; the D gene is possibly TRBD2 (6 bases). V lost 6 bases, J lost 4 bases, and 7 bases lay in between. Germline loops: CDR1 SQVTM, CDR2 ANQGSEA. The CDR3 loop spans 11 amino acids. The chain's CDR3 is CSVGGYNEQFF. The CDR3 nucleotides are TGCAGCGTCGGGGGTTACAATGAGCAGTTCTTC.

This clonotype has only a few counts. The rearrangement uses TRBV7-9 and TRBJ1-1; no clear D gene. Germline V lookup: CDR1 SEHNR, CDR2 FQNEAQ (reference sequence). V was trimmed by 0 bases and J by 9 bases, leaving 8 bases between them. The length of the CDR3 is 12 residues. The CDR3 region is CASSLARTQAFF. CDR3 nucleotides: TGTGCCAGCAGCTTAGCGAGGACGCAAGCTTTCTTT.

The chain combines TRBV12-3 or TRBV12-4 with TRBJ2-7; 7 bases are shared with TRBD2. The CDR3 totals 15 residues. Trimming cost V 3 bases and J 2 bases; bases outside gene matches: 7. In nucleotides, the CDR3 is TGTGCCAGCAGTTTGGTGGCGGGGACTACCTACGAGCAGTACTTC. This encodes CASSLVAGTTYEQYF.

The sample holds a few counts of this clonotype. This chain joins TRBV10-1 and TRBJ2-5; TRBD1 or TRBD2 may be the D gene (5 bases each). The V gene's germline CDR1 is WNHNN and CDR2 SYGVQD (reference sequence). The CDR3 has 13 residues. Trimming removed 2 bases at V and 5 bases at J, with 9 bases between. The CDR3 DNA is TGCGCCAGCAGTGAGATGGGGGTCGAGACCCAGTACTTC. It translates to CASSEMGVETQYF.

This clonotype occurred many times. This rearrangement joins TRBV12-3 or TRBV12-4 to TRBJ1-1; maybe TRBD1 (5 bases). The CDR3 runs 16 residues. With 4 bases removed from V and 1 base from J, the gap between germline ends came to 16 bases. DNA of the CDR3: TGTGCCAGCAGTTCCTCCTGGACACGGCGGAACACTGAAGCTTTCTTT. Amino acids: CASSSSWTRRNTEAFF.

This clonotype was detected only a few times. The rearrangement links TRBV5-1 to TRBJ1-1; 7 bases are a match to TRBD1. The CDR3 totals 14 residues. Germline V lookup: CDR1 SGHRS, CDR2 YFSETQ. V gave up 4 bases and J gave up 0 bases; unmatched junction bases: 3. The CDR3 DNA sequence: TGCGCCAGCAGCGGGGGGACAGTGAACACTGAAGCTTTCTTT. It specifies CASSGGTVNTEAFF. Complete variable domain (other parts from reference TRBV5-1 and TRBJ1-1): KAGVTQTPRYLIKTRGQQVTLSCSPISGHRSVSWYQQTPGQGLQFLFEYFSETQRNKGNFPGRFSGRQFSNSRSEMNVSTLELGDSALYLCASSGGTVNTEAFFGQGTRLTVV.

This rearrangement joins TRBV4-2 to TRBJ2-5; 7 bases line up with TRBD2. The CDR3 has 17 amino acids. Germline CDR1 and CDR2: LGHNA and YNFKEQ. Trimming took 1 base from V and 2 from J; bases not matched to a gene: 10. The CDR3 here is CASSQVSSGLQQETQYF. The DNA for the CDR3 is TGTGCCAGCAGCCAAGTTTCTAGCGGTCTTCAACAAGAGACCCAGTACTTC.

The chain links TRBV19 to TRBJ2-7, with 7 bases aligning to TRBD2. V gave up 3 bases and J gave up 0 bases; unmatched junction bases: 5. The CDR3 is 15 amino acids. Germline assignment: CDR1 LNHDA and CDR2 SQIVND (reference sequence). This CDR3 reads CASSMGLAVSYEQYF. The CDR3 bases are TGTGCCAGTAGTATGGGGCTAGCGGTCTCCTACGAGCAGTACTTC.

The chain links TRBV12-3 or TRBV12-4 to TRBJ1-6, with TRBD1 as a possible D gene (5 bases). The germline V and J ends were trimmed by 10 bases and 4 bases, with 8 bases remaining between them. This CDR3 contains 12 residues. The CDR3 loop is CATRQYNSPLHF. The CDR3 bases are TGTGCCACCAGACAGTATAATTCACCCCTCCACTTT.

The table lists this clonotype with a few counts. The chain couples TRBV6-5 to TRBJ2-3; D remains unclear. The CDR3 runs to 15 residues. Trimming stripped 2 bases from V and 4 bases from J, with 13 bases between. Germline assignment: CDR1 MNHEY and CDR2 SVGAGI. CDR3 bases: TGTGCCAGCAGTTACGGTGGTAGGGTCGCAGATACGCAGTATTTT. Residues: CASSYGGRVADTQYF.

This clonotype was counted a few times. The CDR3 bases are TGTGCCATCAGTGGTACCGGTAGCTCCTACAATGAGCAGTTCTTC. Amino acids: CAISGTGSSYNEQFF. The gene calls are TRBV10-3 and TRBJ2-1; unclear D gene. The germline V gene has CDR1 ENHRY and CDR2 SYGVKD. Deletions cut 4 bases from V and 0 bases from J, with 10 bases between. This CDR3 has 15 amino acids.

This clonotype was seen ten or more times. The chain joins TRBV5-1 to TRBJ2-7; the D is unclear. This CDR3 comprises 13 residues. V gave up 0 bases and J gave up 0 bases, with 4 bases separating them. The germline V gene encodes CDR1 SGHRS and CDR2 YFSETQ. This CDR3 reads CASSLAASYEQYF. As DNA, the CDR3 is TGCGCCAGCAGCTTGGCAGCCTCCTACGAGCAGTACTTC.

This clonotype has just a few counts. V gene TRBV29-1 combines with J gene TRBJ1-1; D perhaps matches TRBD1 (6 bases). Deletions cut 8 bases from V and 0 bases from J, with 16 bases between. This CDR3 is 14 amino acids long. Germline values: CDR1 SQVTM, CDR2 ANQGSEA. The CDR3 coding sequence is TGCAGCTTCTATCGAGGGGGTGTGAACACTGAAGCTTTCTTT. Translated: CSFYRGGVNTEAFF.

This clonotype was counted only a few times. The chain recombines TRBV6-1 with TRBJ2-2, with 10 bases matching TRBD1. Per germline, CDR1 MNHNS and CDR2 SASEGT. CDR3 length equals 15 residues. J was trimmed by 5 bases and V by 2 bases; bases with no gene match: 2. CDR3 amino acids: CASSELGQGTGELFF. Written as DNA, the CDR3 is TGTGCCAGCAGTGAATTGGGACAGGGGACCGGGGAGCTGTTTTTT.